A single sample is the source of the 29 T cell receptor beta chains below, sequenced in a study of human T cells and chemical hapten exposure. TCRdb called the RACE reads again in MiXCR, with one record for every CDR3 protein. The sample gives about 54,000 distinct CDR3 sequences, 9.5% to 10% of which show up once; roughly 1.7% is in the top ten. Time point of the sample: patch test 2, 6 weeks after DPC sensitization. The sample's treatment: therapeutic diphenylcyclopropenone sensitization with weekly scalp DPC. Sequenced material: whole blood, taken in connection with sensitization to the hapten diphenylcyclopropenone (DPC). The receptors stem from a woman aged 45 to 65 with alopecia areata. Some clones in this sample may be carry-over from other donors' samples.

This clonotype has a count of ten or more. The chain couples TRBV6-2 or TRBV6-3 to TRBJ2-5; TRBD2 is a possible D gene (5 bases). The V end was cut by 2 bases, the J end by 0 bases, with 10 bases between. The CDR3 is 15 residues long. Germline V gene data show CDR1 as MNHEY and CDR2 as SVGEGT. In DNA form, the CDR3 reads TGTGCCAGCAGTTACGTGGGAGTCAACCAAGAGACCCAGTACTTC. Translated: CASSYVGVNQETQYF.

This clonotype was picked up a small number of times. The J gene is TRBJ1-6, the V gene TRBV12-3 or TRBV12-4, with TRBD1 identical over 7 bases. The CDR3 loop spans 14 amino acids. V lost 5 bases and J lost 7; bases outside the gene matches: 5. The CDR3 DNA sequence: TGTGCCAGCAGTACCGGGACAGTAAATTCACCCCTCCACTTT. This encodes CASSTGTVNSPLHF.

This clonotype was counted a few times. The chain couples TRBV12-3 or TRBV12-4 to TRBJ2-3, with 11 nucleotides matching TRBD2. Germline trimming cut 6 bases from V and 5 bases from J; bases unmatched to any gene: 4. The CDR3 totals 14 residues. Here the CDR3 DNA reads TGTGCCAGCAGACTAGCGGGAGTAGGAGATACGCAGTATTTT. It translates to CASRLAGVGDTQYF.

There are a few counts of this clonotype. The chain combines TRBV28 with TRBJ1-1, with 8 bases fitting TRBD1. The CDR3 sequence is 14 residues long. Trimming cost V 9 bases and J 7 bases; bases outside gene matches: 13. Germline CDR1 reads MDHEN; CDR2 reads SYDVKM. This CDR3 reads CASTLTGGFGEAFF. Here the CDR3 DNA reads TGTGCCAGTACACTCACAGGGGGGTTTGGTGAAGCTTTCTTT. Supplemented by reference TRBV28 and TRBJ1-1, the full variable domain reads DVKVTQSSRYLVKRTGEKVFLECVQDMDHENMFWYRQDPGLGLRLIYFSYDVKMKEKGDIPEGYSVSREKKERFSLILESASTNQTSMYLCASTLTGGFGEAFFGQGTRLTVV.

At least ten counts were recorded for this clonotype. The chain uses TRBV28 and TRBJ1-1; 8 nucleotides align to TRBD1. Germline values: CDR1 MDHEN, CDR2 SYDVKM. The ends lost 5 bases at V and 1 base at J; junction bases unmatched: 6. The CDR3 is made up of 15 amino acids. In DNA, the CDR3 is TGTGCCAGCAGTCTACCCGGGACAGGGAACACTGAAGCTTTCTTT. Its translation is CASSLPGTGNTEAFF.

There are many counts of this clonotype. The chain is built from TRBV20-1 and TRBJ2-1; 11 bases match TRBD2. Germline CDR1 reads DFQATT; CDR2 reads SNEGSKA (reference sequence). V was clipped by 0 bases and J by 8 bases; unmatched bases: 6. The CDR3 contains 15 residues. The chain's CDR3 is CSARDSGGVVHEQFF. The CDR3 bases are TGCAGTGCTAGAGATAGCGGGGGGGTCGTTCATGAGCAGTTCTTC.

This clonotype was observed at least ten times. The chain joins TRBV4-3 to TRBJ1-6; D gene uncertain. The V gene's germline CDR1 is LGHNA and CDR2 YSLEER. The CDR3 loop spans 14 amino acids. V lost 0 bases to trimming and J lost 8 bases, with 8 bases between them. DNA of the CDR3: TGCGCCAGCAGCCAAGAGAGGGCCTATTCACCCCTCCACTTT. Its translation is CASSQERAYSPLHF.

This clonotype came up a few times. V gene TRBV12-3 or TRBV12-4 combines with J gene TRBJ2-5, with 8 nucleotides matching TRBD2. Unmatched junction bases numbered 4, after V lost 5 bases and J lost 5 bases. This CDR3 has 13 amino acids. CDR3 sequence: CASSDSGMETQYF. The CDR3 bases are TGTGCCAGCAGTGATAGCGGGATGGAGACCCAGTACTTC.

The chain combines TRBV18 with TRBJ1-2; TRBD1 agrees at 10 bases. Germline CDR1 reads KGHSH; CDR2 reads LQKENI. The CDR3 runs to 15 residues. V shed 6 bases, J shed 6 bases, and the junction held 10 bases outside the gene matches. The DNA of the CDR3 is TGTGCCAGCTCGCCTGCTGGGACAGGGGAAAATGGCTACACCTTC. This codes for CASSPAGTGENGYTF.

This clonotype was counted between two and nine times. V and J are TRBV11-2 and TRBJ2-2, with D possibly matching TRBD2 (5 bases). Germline CDR1 SGHAT, CDR2 FQNNGV. Between the trimmed V and J ends, which lost 5 bases and 0 bases, there was a span of 31 bases. This CDR3 has 22 residues. In DNA form, the CDR3 reads TGTGCCAGCAGCCCAAGAATCGGGCGGGCCAGCTCGCAGCCGACGAACACCGGGGAGCTGTTTTTT. Amino acid sequence: CASSPRIGRASSQPTNTGELFF.

This clonotype was seen ten or more times. The chain links TRBV20-1 to TRBJ1-1; TRBD1 aligns across 9 bases. Germline assignment: CDR1 DFQATT and CDR2 SNEGSKA (reference sequence). CDR3 size: 16 residues. The V segment lost 5 bases and the J segment 1 base; nucleotides outside the gene matches: 11. CDR3 in amino acids: CSASDRGRGRNTEAFF. DNA for the CDR3: TGCAGTGCTTCGGACAGGGGCAGAGGAAGGAACACTGAAGCTTTCTTT.

The chain is built from TRBV20-1 and TRBJ2-1, with TRBD2 identical over 7 bases. CDR1 and CDR2 from the germline V gene are DFQATT and SNEGSKA (reference sequence). This CDR3 region has 14 residues. With V trimmed by 3 bases and J by 9 bases, 11 bases remained unmatched. Here the CDR3 reads CSAREAGLAVEQFF. DNA for the CDR3: TGCAGTGCTAGGGAAGCAGGGCTAGCGGTTGAGCAGTTCTTC.

This clonotype was counted ten times or more. V usage is TRBV6-6 and J usage is TRBJ1-5; D is unresolved. Germline V gene sequence: CDR1 MNHNY, CDR2 SVGAGI (reference sequence). The CDR3 consists of 13 residues. V was trimmed by 2 bases and J by 7 bases, leaving 9 bases between them. CDR3 sequence: CASSYDGQQPQHF. CDR3 DNA sequence: TGTGCCAGCAGTTACGATGGGCAACAGCCCCAGCATTTT.

This clonotype was detected only a few times. The CDR3 DNA reads TGTGCCAGCGCGCCCCTAATAGGGCCTTTCAATCAGCCCCAGCATTTT. Encoded protein: CASAPLIGPFNQPQHF. The chain has TRBV6-5 and TRBJ1-5; the D is unclear. CDR1 and CDR2 (germline): MNHEY, SVGAGI. V dropped 8 bases and J dropped 3 bases, with 20 bases sitting between them. The CDR3 is made up of 16 amino acids.

This chain links TRBV21-1 with TRBJ1-6; whether TRBD1, the table's D call, matches the DNA was not checked. TRBV21-1 represents a pseudogene. The CDR3 totals 15 residues. This CDR3 reads CASSKDGRGGSPLHF. CDR3 DNA sequence: TGTGCCAGCAGCAAAGACGGGAGAGGGGGGTCACCCCTCCACTTT.

This clonotype occurred many times. V and J are TRBV5-4 and TRBJ2-2, with D maybe TRBD2 (6 bases). Germline V gene sequence: CDR1 SGHNT, CDR2 YYREEE (reference sequence). Trimming shortened V by 5 bases and J by 2 bases, and 16 bases separated the two germline ends. The CDR3 loop spans 16 amino acids. The CDR3 spells CASSSPGLPNTGELFF. CDR3 DNA sequence: TGTGCCAGCAGTTCACCGGGACTGCCTAACACCGGGGAGCTGTTTTTT.

The chain joins TRBV3-1 to TRBJ2-2; a possible D gene is TRBD2 (5 bases). V was clipped by 0 bases and J by 2 bases, with 10 bases between them. This CDR3 contains 16 residues. Germline lookup yields CDR1 LGHDT and CDR2 YNNKEL (reference sequence). The CDR3 region has the DNA TGTGCCAGCAGCCAAGAACGGGGAGCAAACACCGGGGAGCTGTTTTTT. Its translation: CASSQERGANTGELFF.

The chain employs TRBV12-3 or TRBV12-4 and TRBJ2-2; D perhaps matches TRBD1 (6 bases). Deletions cut 7 bases from V and 2 bases from J, with 17 bases between. The CDR3 runs to 16 residues. The CDR3 sequence: CASIPPWGLNTGELFF. CDR3 in DNA: TGTGCCAGCATCCCCCCTTGGGGGCTTAACACCGGGGAGCTGTTTTTT.

This clonotype has a count of ten or more. The gene calls are TRBV20-1 and TRBJ1-5, with D hard to call. V was shortened by 0 bases and J by 3 bases, with 15 bases between the two germline ends. CDR1 DFQATT and CDR2 SNEGSKA come from the germline V gene (reference sequence). The CDR3 totals 16 residues. This CDR3 reads CSARDESTAYNQPQHF. The CDR3 coding sequence is TGCAGTGCTAGAGATGAATCAACAGCTTACAATCAGCCCCAGCATTTT.

The V gene is TRBV28, the J gene TRBJ2-7; 8 nucleotides align to TRBD1. This CDR3 has 13 residues. Germline lookup yields CDR1 MDHEN and CDR2 SYDVKM. Trimming cost V 8 bases and J 4 bases; bases outside gene matches: 7. CDR3 nucleotide sequence: TGTGCCAGCGTATCAGGGGGCGGGTACGAGCAGTACTTC. It codes for CASVSGGGYEQYF.

This clonotype was recorded at least ten times. The V call is TRBV28, the J call TRBJ1-1; a weak D match, TRBD1 (6 bases). V was cut by 3 bases and J by 2 bases, with 16 bases left in between. The CDR3 runs 16 residues. Germline assignment: CDR1 MDHEN and CDR2 SYDVKM. The CDR3 sequence is CASSLGGSTANTEAFF. CDR3 DNA sequence: TGTGCCAGCAGTTTGGGGGGCTCGACAGCAAACACTGAAGCTTTCTTT.

In nucleotides, the CDR3 is TGTGCCAGCTCACCTGGGACAGACTCATATGGCTACACCTTC. Translated, it gives CASSPGTDSYGYTF. The chain has TRBV18 and TRBJ1-2; 7 bases fit TRBD1. The CDR3 is 14 residues long. Unmatched junction bases numbered 6, after V lost 3 bases and J lost 5 bases. Germline CDR1 is KGHSH and CDR2 is LQKENI. The full variable domain, rest sourced from reference TRBV18 and TRBJ1-2, is NAGVMQNPRHLVRRRGQEARLRCSPMKGHSHVYWYRQLPEEGLKFMVYLQKENIIDESGMPKERFSAEFPKEGPSILRIQQVVRGDSAAYFCASSPGTDSYGYTFGSGTRLTVV.

For this clonotype: Being one base from a much bigger clone, this may be a read error. The genes are TRBV10-1 and TRBJ1-1; TRBD1 aligns across 7 bases. CDR1 and CDR2 (germline): WNHNN, SYGVQD (reference sequence). The CDR3 is 13 amino acids. The CDR3 protein is CASRGTEDTEVFF. Written as DNA, the CDR3 is TGCGCCAGCAGAGGGACAGAGGACACTGAAGTTTTCTTT.

This clonotype was seen a few times. This chain connects TRBV20-1 to TRBJ2-2; D might be TRBD1 (5 bases). The germline V gene has CDR1 DFQATT and CDR2 SNEGSKA (reference sequence). The CDR3 totals 14 residues. With 6 bases removed from V and 0 bases from J, the gap between germline ends came to 11 bases. The CDR3 region has the DNA TGCAGTGCCGAGGTGGGGCCGAACACCGGGGAGCTGTTTTTT. This translates into CSAEVGPNTGELFF.

There are a few counts of this clonotype. The chain joins TRBV6-5 to TRBJ2-7, with D possibly matching TRBD2 (5 bases). The CDR3 has 14 amino acids. The germline V and J ends were trimmed by 2 bases and 4 bases, with 12 bases remaining between them. Germline V lookup: CDR1 MNHEY, CDR2 SVGAGI. CDR3 nucleotides: TGTGCCAGCAGTTACGGGCACCGGGGATACGAGCAGTACTTC. It yields the protein CASSYGHRGYEQYF.

This chain joins TRBV28 and TRBJ1-4; 7 bases fit TRBD1. The V gene end was trimmed by 5 bases and the J gene end by 8 bases; junction bases not matched to a gene: 14. There are 16 residues in the CDR3. The germline CDR1 and CDR2 sequences are MDHEN and SYDVKM. The CDR3 loop is CASSPMTGSRREKLFF. As DNA, the CDR3 is TGTGCCAGCAGTCCGATGACAGGGTCGAGAAGGGAAAAACTGTTTTTT.

This clonotype was seen many times. The chain joins TRBV29-1 to TRBJ2-5; 7 bases map to TRBD1. Germline CDR1 reads SQVTM; CDR2 reads ANQGSEA. The CDR3 covers 14 residues. Unmatched junction bases numbered 5, after V lost 0 bases and J lost 4 bases. CDR3 bases: TGCAGCGTTGAAGAGGCACAGGGGAGAGAGACCCAGTACTTC. Encoded protein: CSVEEAQGRETQYF.

In the case of this clonotype: A much bigger clone sits one base away, suggesting this may be a read error. This CDR3 is missing its conserved last phenylalanine or tryptophan, likely due to a read error. V usage is TRBV7-2 and J usage is TRBJ1-5, with D uncertain. This CDR3 spans 14 amino acids. CDR1 is SGHTA, CDR2 FQGNSA, per germline. Trimming took 4 bases from V and 2 from J, leaving 9 bases between them. In DNA, the CDR3 is TGTGCCAGCAGCTCTACGTGGGGCAATCAGCCCCAGCATTTA. It specifies CASSSTWGNQPQHL.

This clonotype was seen at least ten times. The J gene is TRBJ1-4, the V gene TRBV11-2; D remains ambiguous. The CDR3 runs to 15 residues. Germline V CDR1 and CDR2: SGHAT, FQNNGV. The ends were cut back, 1 base at V and 4 bases at J, with 10 bases in the middle. In DNA form, the CDR3 reads TGTGCCAGCAGCTTAGCCCCGCAGATTAATGAAAAACTGTTTTTT. Encoded protein: CASSLAPQINEKLFF.